This TCR beta chain is from a study of shared clonotypes between healthy human individuals (TCRdb year 2020). Turning to the overall study: The cohort comprised a couple of women and a few men aged 18 to 49 years. Leukapheresis yielded between about 0.9 and 10 billion PBMCs per donor. Blood TCR repertoires of a handful of healthy adults were deeply sequenced to estimate repertoire size and the extent of clonotype sharing between individuals. Libraries were prepared and TCR repertoires were sequenced by different laboratories using diverse techniques, in order to increase sequencing depth and limit assay-specific biases. For each donor, CD4 naive and CD4 memory were each run on three plates, CD8 naive on two plates, and CD8 memory on one plate. What the study reported, not specific to this receptor: Clonotypes shared by all four sorted-subset donors showed higher generation probabilities than non-shared clonotypes. Sampling was limited to blood, and TCR repertoires in tissue likely differ from TCR repertoires in blood. Across a few donors, about 5.2% of naive CD4, approximately 3.5% of naive CD8, roughly 2.3% of memory CD4, and approximately 0.4% of memory CD8 clonotypes were shared. Because the study included a small number of donors, the genetic and exposure-history diversity represented was limited. Pairwise subsampling led to the expectation that sequencing depth would affect the degree of clonotype sharing among donors. Rarefaction of sorted-subset datasets indicated incomplete sequencing despite the large sequencing depth. Naive subsets generally had larger estimated clonotype richness than memory subsets did.

Healthy HIV-negative adults with no recently reported acute infections or vaccinations were included as donors. Only Caucasian adults living in Nashville, Tennessee, USA were represented among the donors. CD4+ T cells were enriched by magnetic negative selection; naive cells were then positively selected on CD45RA, and the negative fraction formed the memory subset. Blood was collected by leukapheresis, and PBMCs were isolated by Ficoll-Histopaque density gradient centrifugation and then cryopreserved in liquid nitrogen vapor phase. Analytical flow cytometry was used to check the purity and quantity of each magnetically sorted T cell population. Each sorted fraction had its genomic DNA isolated and then quantified by UV absorbance on a Nanodrop 2000c. The V and J ends are trimmed by 8 bases and 9 bases, leaving 16 bases between them. CDR1 SGHTA and CDR2 FQGNSA are derived from the germline V gene. From its cysteine to its phenylalanine, the CDR3 spans 13 amino acids. The entry retains the CDR3 DNA only, 39 bases that are in frame from base 1.

TCR CDR3 regions were amplified from genomic DNA by multiplex PCR using the deep immunoSEQ assay. Extracted genomic DNA from each cell subset was spread evenly across all wells of several immunoSEQ 96-well plates, with each plate serving as a replicate. Each replicate PCR for sorted subsets received around 200 ng genomic DNA, equal to roughly 30,000 T cell genomes. Purified libraries were quantified with a Qubit 3.0 fluorometer, sized on a Bioanalyzer 2100, and re-quantified with the KAPA Library Quantification kit. Every immunoSEQ 96-well plate was sequenced on a dedicated single-read 150-cycle Illumina NextSeq 550 flow cell. For the original study's pipeline: The immunoSEQ output contained only junctional sequences without quality scores, so filtering could not match that applied to full-length reads. Sequences were annotated with PyIR, a Python wrapper for IgBLAST v1.9, and V/J genes and CDR3 were assigned using IMGT germline references. Any read was removed if the V/J assignment was weak (E-value above 1e-6), the CDR3 was missing, or the read contained stop codons, out-of-frame junctions, or ambiguous translated residues. V3J clonotypes were defined by identical inferred V gene, J gene, and CDR3 amino acid sequence. To compute the percentage overlap between repertoires, the number of shared unique clonotypes was divided by the size of the smaller repertoire. Repertoire richness was assessed with RTK rarefaction, the Chao1 estimator, and Recon v2.1 estimates of unobserved clonotypes. Generation probabilities for all TCRbeta clonotypes obtained by the gDNA method from a few donors were computed using OLGA. TCRdb's version of the immuneACCESS table is confined to in-frame rearrangements and falls short of the full clone set. An unresolved V gene accounts for under half of the shortfall where checked; the remainder is of unknown origin. V, J and clone size derive from that table, while D and trimming were established from the DNA sequence. This sample comprises fewer than 1.6 million clones, about 98.5% of them detected only once. The ten largest clones represent about 0.4% of the sample.

A word on this clone: Its antigen remains unidentified. No quality values exist for individual bases; no much larger clone is one base distant.

The sequenced sample consisted of naive CD4+ T cells sorted from blood. The sample's cell subset or site label is to be understood as: CD45RA+ positively selected. The sequence came from a young man in good health. The V and J genes are TRBV7-2 and TRBJ2-2; the D gene assignment is perhaps TRBD1 or TRBD2, with each matching 6 bases. The DNA is TGTGCCAGCCAGAGGGGGGCGCCGCGGGAGCTGTTTTTT. Its translation is CASQRGAPRELFF.